This T cell receptor beta chain was recovered during a study of regulatory T cells in long-lasting Graves disease (dated by TCRdb to 2020 to 2023). Regarding the research as a whole: To count as having persistent Graves' disease, a patient had to have received antithyroid drug treatment for over 5 years with TSH receptor autoantibodies remaining persistently positive. This study used TCR sequencing and RNA sequencing of peripheral blood to compare persistent Graves' disease patients against newly diagnosed Graves' disease patients. The study was conducted in China and was registered as a clinical trial. A total of around 35 samples were covered by TCR sequencing, comprising about 13 persistent and around 20 newly diagnosed Graves' disease patients. Persistent Graves' disease patients in the clinical cohort had taken antithyroid drugs for roughly ten years on average. The research as a whole found: Preferential use of TRBV28, TRBJ1-2 and TRBJ2-5 was observed in persistent disease, whereas TRBV20-1 and TRBJ2-1 were favored in newly diagnosed disease. Lower TCR Shannon entropy and fewer highly expanded clones were observed in persistent Graves' disease patients than in newly diagnosed patients, which suggested clonal expansion. The small sample size was acknowledged by the authors as a limitation that may reduce accuracy. Patients with persistent disease shared more public clonotypes (around 2,500) than newly diagnosed patients did (966). Only peripheral blood was studied, because thyroid tissue, the primary lesion, was inaccessible. Only the TCR beta chain was sequenced and analyzed.

Library construction relied on multiplex PCR. Sequencing was performed on an Illumina HiSeq 4000. CDR3 regions were amplified by Arm-PCR with iRepertoire HTBI primers to construct TCR beta libraries. Before sequencing, the PCR products went through gel purification. Turning to the authors' computational methods: Gene usage analysis of CDR3 amino acid clonotypes relied on the 60 or so TRBV and over 13 TRBJ segments identified across samples. COPE and FqMerger were used to merge filtered high-quality paired reads into contigs. Contigs were aligned with BLAST to IMGT TRBV, TRBD and TRBJ reference genes, and CDR3 was defined per IMGT. Any clonotype with a frequency above 0.1% was counted as a highly expanded clone. Shannon entropy was used to measure repertoire diversity, and the Gini coefficient was used to measure V-J evenness. Clonotypes shared by more than one individual were considered public. TCRdb took the public reads, trimmed them with fastp at Q25, ran MiXCR for clone calling and kept in-frame beta chains. Every CDR3 protein is listed once, alongside the most common genes and DNA of its rows. TCRdb's processing, not the authors', yielded these V and J calls. The sample records roughly 400,000 distinct CDR3 sequences, 21% of which are singletons. More than 13% of the sample rests with the top ten.

Points on this clonotype: Its antigen is not yet known. It has no much larger one-base neighbor in the sample; base qualities were not kept.

Trimming costs V 5 bases and J 6 bases, and their ends lie 10 bases apart. CDR1 and CDR2 were assigned from the germline V gene as MNHNS and SASEGT. The CDR3 runs 13 amino acids, cysteine and phenylalanine included. The read is trimmed to its CDR3 DNA, 39 bases read in frame from base 1. What this sample's time point label stands for: persistent/refractory GD, antithyroid drugs over 5 years with positive TRAb. RNA was extracted from PBMCs in TRIzol for both TCR sequencing and RNA sequencing. The diagnosis of Graves' disease was made according to American Thyroid Association guidelines. Recruitment of patients was carried out at an endocrinology department in Xi'an, China. From each patient, approximately 9 milliliters of peripheral blood was collected into an EDTA anticoagulant tube. Ficoll Paque Plus density gradient separation was used to isolate PBMCs, and no further T cell sorting was performed. An Agilent 2100 Bioanalyzer and agarose gel were used to check RNA quality, while a NanoDrop 2000 measured RNA concentration.

The sequence is built from TRBV6-1 and TRBJ2-2; too little of a D gene remains to name it. The starting material was peripheral blood mononuclear cells (PBMCs), obtained when the disease was refractory, from a patient treated with antithyroid drugs. The origin of this receptor is a female donor with Graves disease. The nucleotides read TGTGCCAGCAGTAAGCCCTACGCCGGGGAGCTGTTTTTT. It is translated as CASSKPYAGELFF.